This is a list of T cell receptor beta chains from one sample in a study of blood T cell repertoires in COVID-19. Measured with immunoSEQ multiplex PCR; TCRdb has only the in-frame clones, and not every one. The top ten clones hold around 4% of a sample with around 300,000 clones, approximately 80% of them seen once. Input material: peripheral blood. The receptor set was obtained from a woman aged 50 to 60 with active or convalescent COVID-19. Each CDR3 is given without its conserved first and last residue. Rows may omit the clone size; those that give it use once, few, many or a size class.

ASLGGQVLYEQY	TRBV28	once
ASSLGQDYGYT	TRBV7-3	.
ASSILDYEQY	TRBV12-3/TRBV12-4	.
ASSSRTGGPLMSEQY	TRBV13	.
ASSEAQWGQSYNEQF	TRBV6-1	.
ASSVSSTDTQY	TRBV9	.
ASSVGQNTEAF	TRBV6-5	few
ASSPLAGGSPEQF	TRBV6-5	.
ASSLDWTGSNEQF	TRBV7-2	once
ASSQGTSAYNEQF	TRBV4-1	.
ASSLFTNTGELF	TRBV5-1	once
ASSKQGGTEAF	TRBV2	.
ACGTSGRTGELF	TRBV30	.
ASHSGQGVYGYT	TRBV28	.
ASSPSQGGSYGYT	TRBV18	.
ASSLGPVASGNTIY	TRBV5-6	.
ASSPSGTGATEQY	TRBV18	few
ASSFLGRSSGANVLT	TRBV28	.
ASSLARGGSNQPQH	TRBV5-6	.
AYTRLYGYT	TRBV2	.
ASSGASSSTDTQY	TRBV25-1	few
ASSAGPSTDTQY	TRBV5-1	.
ASSRSVSYEQY	TRBV5-1	.
ASSIAGLLTTEAF	TRBV19	.
ASSGTRDRLKAF	TRBV28	.
ASLPLGQAANTGELF	TRBV27	.
ASSQEASGGFTEAF	TRBV4-2	.
SVGYGLGQETQY	TRBV29-1	.
ASSPATGSGNTIY	TRBV18	.
ASSPSGREAF	TRBV6-5	.
SVDDPDLGVNEQF	TRBV29-1	few
ASSLAGTGNYGYT	TRBV11-2	.
SVGQQNYEQY	TRBV29-1	.
ASSLDAGVLYEQY	TRBV5-1	.
SVEEQGDYGYT	TRBV29-1	.
ASSLDWRGLIGYT	TRBV6-5	once
ASSQGTGGHEQF	TRBV3-1/TRBV3-2	.
ASTYLAEAF	TRBV6-5	.
ASSMARGSNQPQH	TRBV19	.
ASSYSRARSNQPQH	TRBV6-2/TRBV6-3	.
ASSLDPAADYNEQF	TRBV5-4	once
TSTGSRGVNTEAF	TRBV2	.
ASSQVLAGKASRDTQY	TRBV6-6	.
ASSQDRDRGTAWEKLF	TRBV4-1	.
ASSERGEDGYT	TRBV2	few
ASSEEGRNTEAF	TRBV4-2	few
ASSLTGTGLGEKLF	TRBV7-9	.